The clone carrying this T cell receptor (beta chain) was counted ten times or more. Its antigen is not known. The germline gives CDR1 SGHTA, CDR2 FQGNSA. V was shortened by 3 bases and J by 1 base, with 3 bases between the two germline ends. This CDR3 is 12 amino acids long. Construction of the TCRbeta library involved unique molecular identifiers. TCRdb reanalysed the PCR reads using MiXCR and keeps one entry per CDR3 protein. The sample yields 150,000 to 250,000 distinct CDR3 sequences, 6.3% seen once. This sample stems from a study of T-cell reconstitution after alpha-beta-depleted transplantation in children. Study results and limitations: Surviving recipient T cells and thymic progenitors accounted for the high day-60 TCRbeta diversity observed in some patients. Counts and diversity of T cells one year after transplant came mostly from newly produced T cells. At around two months after transplant, the alpha-beta T cells were reportedly derived from several hundred expanded clones that came from non-depleted graft cells.

The sequence came from a girl under three years old with combined immunodeficiency, due to receive a stem cell transplant. The sample consisted of PBMCs, taken before TCRalphabeta/CD19-depleted stem cell transplant. V and J are TRBV7-2 and TRBJ2-5; D is unclear. The CDR3 DNA is TGTGCCAGCAGCTTTCCCCAAGAGACCCAGTACTTC. Its translation: CASSFPQETQYF.